These 18 T cell receptor beta chains were sequenced from one sample in a study of low-dose radiotherapy and immunotherapy resistance in tumors. Indicated time point: after trial treatment. Regarding treatment: LDRT plus nivolumab, ipilimumab, low-dose cyclophosphamide and aspirin (RACIN trial). Amplification, which lasted 15 to 20 PCR cycles, used a constant-region primer and V-primer adapter to amplify TCRs. TCRdb recomputed calls from the reads with MiXCR, one row per CDR3 protein. The repertoire includes around 57,000 distinct CDR3 sequences, roughly 31% of them detected once, and over 7% sits in the top ten. The source material was PBMCs, sampled after low-dose radiotherapy plus immunotherapy. The receptors here all came from a male donor with rectosigmoid adenocarcinoma.

This clonotype is medium-sized. DNA of the CDR3: TGTGCCAGCAGTCCTGGACAGGGGCCCGTTCAGCCCCAGCATTTT. Amino acid sequence: CASSPGQGPVQPQHF. The chain is built from TRBV28 and TRBJ1-5; 9 bases are a match to TRBD1. Losses at the gene ends were 5 bases for V and 6 bases for J; bases not matched to a gene: 8. The CDR3 runs 15 residues. Germline V CDR1 and CDR2: MDHEN, SYDVKM.

This clonotype was counted many times. The chain recombines TRBV6-2 or TRBV6-3 with TRBJ2-5, with unresolved D. Trimming shortened V by 6 bases and J by 5 bases, and 10 bases separated the two germline ends. The CDR3 extends over 12 amino acids. Per germline, CDR1 MNHEY and CDR2 SVGEGT. CDR3 sequence reads: CASSQGGETQYF. The CDR3 nucleotides are TGTGCCAGCAGCCAAGGTGGGGAGACCCAGTACTTC.

This clonotype was seen many times. This chain's CDR3 is CASSPLTGTGRTEAFF. The DNA for the CDR3 is TGTGCCAGCAGTCCCCTTACCGGGACAGGGAGGACTGAAGCTTTCTTT. The rearrangement uses TRBV5-8 and TRBJ1-1, with TRBD1 identical over 9 bases. V was clipped by 5 bases and J by 5 bases; unmatched bases: 13. Germline V lookup: CDR1 SGHTS, CDR2 YDEGEE. CDR3 length: 16 residues.

This clonotype has only one observation. V is TRBV5-8 and J is TRBJ2-7; the D is unclear. The CDR3 is 13 residues long. Trimming left V 2 bases short and J 3 bases short, with 9 bases between. Germline values: CDR1 SGHTS, CDR2 YDEGEE. CDR3 DNA sequence: TGTGCCAGCAGCTTAGACAATTACTACGAGCAGTACTTC. Protein sequence: CASSLDNYYEQYF.

The genes are TRBV5-6 and TRBJ1-3; 9 bases fit TRBD1. This CDR3 comprises 16 residues. Germline CDR1 SGHDT, CDR2 YYEEEE. After removal of 3 bases from V and 4 bases from J, the junction contained 8 bases not matched to a gene. Here the CDR3 reads CASSSRQGVIGNTIYF. As DNA, the CDR3 is TGTGCCAGCAGCTCGCGACAGGGGGTGATCGGAAACACCATATATTTT.

This clonotype was recorded at least ten times. The chain has TRBV14 and TRBJ1-6; possible D gene TRBD1, 5 bases. The CDR3 has 13 amino acids. V gave up 4 bases and J gave up 9 bases, with 10 bases separating them. The V gene's germline CDR1 is SGHDN and CDR2 FVKESK. CDR3 loop: CASSPGLGSPLHF. The CDR3 bases are TGTGCCAGCAGCCCAGGGTTGGGTTCACCCCTCCACTTT.

This clonotype was observed many times. The V and J genes are TRBV6-2 or TRBV6-3 and TRBJ2-3; 8 positions match TRBD2. The length of the CDR3 is 14 residues. Unmatched junction bases numbered 12, after V lost 10 bases and J lost 6 bases. CDR1 and CDR2 from the germline V gene are MNHEY and SVGEGT. As DNA, the CDR3 is TGTGCCACCACCGGGACTAGTAAACCCGATACGCAGTATTTT. It codes for CATTGTSKPDTQYF.

The V gene is TRBV5-1, the J gene TRBJ2-1, with 8 bases identical to TRBD2. With V trimmed by 3 bases and J by 15 bases, 17 bases remained unmatched. The CDR3 runs to 15 residues. Germline CDR1 SGHRS, CDR2 YFSETQ. The CDR3 bases are TGCGCCAGCAGCTGCCCGGCGGTGCGGGAGGCCTTCTCGTTCTTC. It is translated as CASSCPAVREAFSFF.

The chain couples TRBV5-1 to TRBJ2-1; TRBD2 might be the D (6 bases). Germline V gene data show CDR1 as SGHRS and CDR2 as YFSETQ. Trimming shortened V by 1 base and J by 6 bases, and 14 bases separated the two germline ends. This CDR3 has 15 residues. DNA of the CDR3: TGCGCCAGCAGCTTGACACGGCGGGACGGCAATGAGCAGTTCTTC. Translation: CASSLTRRDGNEQFF.

Note on this clonotype: A single base is all that separates this from a far larger clone, so a read error is likely. V usage is TRBV20-1 and J usage is TRBJ2-1, with TRBD2 matching 7 bases. CDR1 is DFQATT, CDR2 SNEGSKA, per germline (reference sequence). The CDR3 totals 14 residues. V lost 0 bases and J lost 10; bases outside the gene matches: 9. Written as DNA, the CDR3 is TGCAGTGCTAGAGAGGCGGGAGAGATTAACGAGCAGTTCTTC. Protein sequence: CSAREAGEINEQFF.

This chain links TRBV27 with TRBJ2-7, with 7 positions matching TRBD2. J was trimmed by 3 bases and V by 4 bases; bases with no gene match: 9. Germline-derived CDR1 and CDR2 are MNHEY and SMNVEV (reference sequence). This CDR3 is 15 amino acids long. The CDR3 nucleotides are TGTGCCAGCAGTTCCCTCGGGACTACTCACTACGAGCAGTACTTC. Translation: CASSSLGTTHYEQYF.

This clonotype turned up a few times. This chain joins TRBV5-1 and TRBJ2-7; D uncertain. The CDR3 loop spans 12 amino acids. CDR1 and CDR2 (germline): SGHRS, YFSETQ. Trimming stripped 4 bases from V and 4 bases from J, with 9 bases between. The DNA of the CDR3 is TGCGCCAGCAGCCCACCGGGTTACGAGCAGTACTTC. It yields the protein CASSPPGYEQYF.

This clonotype was detected only a few times. The rearrangement joins TRBV7-8 to TRBJ2-5; D is ambiguous. Per the germline V gene, CDR1 is SGHVS and CDR2 is FQNEAQ. V was cut by 9 bases and J by 0 bases, with 5 bases left in between. The CDR3 has 11 residues. This chain's CDR3 is CASGYQETQYF. Written as DNA, the CDR3 is TGTGCCAGTGGGTACCAAGAGACCCAGTACTTC.

This clonotype was detected many times. The gene calls are TRBV28 and TRBJ1-1, with D unresolved. Germline loops: CDR1 MDHEN, CDR2 SYDVKM. Trimming took 1 base from V and 11 from J, leaving 11 bases between them. This CDR3 region has 12 residues. CDR3 nucleotide sequence: TGTGCCAGCAGTTTATCCCGACTACGGGCTTTCTTT. Encoded protein: CASSLSRLRAFF. Complete variable domain (other parts from reference TRBV28 and TRBJ1-1): DVKVTQSSRYLVKRTGEKVFLECVQDMDHENMFWYRQDPGLGLRLIYFSYDVKMKEKGDIPEGYSVSREKKERFSLILESASTNQTSMYLCASSLSRLRAFFGQGTRLTVV.

V is TRBV9 and J is TRBJ1-5; D is unresolved. Trimming pared 3 bases from V and 0 bases from J, leaving 13 bases between. The CDR3 length is 16 residues. The germline CDR1 and CDR2 sequences are SGDLS and YYNGEE. The CDR3 reads CASSAGGPYSNQPQHF. CDR3 DNA: TGTGCCAGCAGCGCGGGAGGGCCATATAGCAATCAGCCCCAGCATTTT.

The chain carries TRBV29-1 and TRBJ2-2, with a weak D call TRBD1 (6 bases). Deletions cut 6 bases from V and 0 bases from J, with 11 bases between. The CDR3 spans 14 residues. CDR1 and CDR2 from the germline V gene are SQVTM and ANQGSEA. In DNA, the CDR3 is TGCAGCGTCCTGGACAGACCGAACACCGGGGAGCTGTTTTTT. Its protein is CSVLDRPNTGELFF.

The chain has TRBV12-3 or TRBV12-4 and TRBJ2-7; D gene unclear. V lost 1 base to trimming and J lost 3 bases, with 7 bases between them. The CDR3 consists of 13 residues. The CDR3 coding sequence is TGTGCCAGCAGTTTAGACCCAAACTACGAGCAGTACTTC. Amino acids: CASSLDPNYEQYF.

There are many counts of this clonotype. The chain recombines TRBV12-3 or TRBV12-4 with TRBJ2-4; D remains unclear. This CDR3 is 13 amino acids long. Trimming removed 5 bases from V and 0 bases from J, with 5 bases in between. The CDR3: CASSELAKNIQYF. CDR3 DNA sequence: TGTGCCAGCAGTGAGTTAGCCAAAAACATTCAGTACTTC.